The 28 T cell receptor beta chains listed next were all sequenced from one sample in a study of blood T cell repertoires in COVID-19. Libraries were prepared by immunoSEQ multiplex PCR; TCRdb keeps only in-frame clonotypes and omits some of them. The data hold more than 200,000 clones, with just under 85% observed a single time. Sequencing used peripheral blood. These TCRs come from a man older than 75 with acute or convalescent COVID-19.

CDR3 residues: CATSRQDRLYEKLFF. CDR3 sequence (DNA): TGTGCCACCAGCAGACAGGACAGGCTCTATGAAAAACTGTTTTTT. The chain has TRBV15 and TRBJ1-4, with 7 bases matching TRBD1. Germline trimming cut 2 bases from V and 6 bases from J; bases unmatched to any gene: 6. The CDR3 has 15 residues. Germline V gene lookup returns CDR1 LNHNV and CDR2 YYDKDF (reference sequence).

V and J are TRBV6-5 and TRBJ1-6, with D perhaps TRBD1 (6 bases). CDR1 is MNHEY, CDR2 SVGAGI, per germline. The CDR3 loop spans 16 amino acids. V lost 0 bases to trimming and J lost 6 bases, with 12 bases between them. The DNA for the CDR3 is TGTGCCAGCAGTTACTCGCGCAGGGGTCGTAATTCACCCCTCCACTTT. Its protein is CASSYSRRGRNSPLHF.

J is TRBJ1-5 and V is TRBV2, with 9 bases fitting TRBD1. Germline loops: CDR1 SNHLY, CDR2 FYNNEI. The V gene end was trimmed by 6 bases and the J gene end by 7 bases; junction bases not matched to a gene: 7. This CDR3 is 14 amino acids long. The CDR3, as DNA: TGTGCCAGCAGCGGGGACAGGGTCAACCAGCCCCAGCATTTT. Its translation is CASSGDRVNQPQHF.

This rearrangement joins TRBV4-1 to TRBJ1-1, with D uncertain. The CDR3 consists of 14 residues. Germline CDR1 is MGHRA and CDR2 is YSYEKL. Trimming left V 0 bases short and J 1 base short, with 6 bases between. Here the CDR3 DNA reads TGCGCCAGCAGCCAAGATTTCTGGAACACTGAAGCTTTCTTT. Amino acids: CASSQDFWNTEAFF.

The chain combines TRBV2 with TRBJ2-3; 7 bases are shared with TRBD2. This CDR3 contains 17 residues. Germline lookup yields CDR1 SNHLY and CDR2 FYNNEI. Trimming at V came to 5 bases and at J to 0 bases, leaving 11 bases not matched to a gene. As DNA, the CDR3 is TGTGCCAGCAGTCCCTTCTACGGGGGGTCTAGCACAGATACGCAGTATTTT. This codes for CASSPFYGGSSTDTQYF.

The table lists this clone with a count of one. The gene calls are TRBV2 and TRBJ2-1; TRBD1 aligns across 9 bases. Germline lookup yields CDR1 SNHLY and CDR2 FYNNEI. The CDR3 covers 14 residues. The ends lost 4 bases at V and 8 bases at J; junction bases unmatched: 6. The CDR3 reads CASSAQGAGYEQFF. As DNA, the CDR3 is TGTGCCAGCAGTGCACAGGGGGCAGGATATGAGCAGTTCTTC.

This clone occurred many times. The chain couples TRBV11-2 to TRBJ2-1; D remains unclear. The germline V gene has CDR1 SGHAT and CDR2 FQNNGV. Trimming left V 7 bases short and J 4 bases short, with 14 bases between. The CDR3 is 14 amino acids. The CDR3 region is CASTGITDYNEQFF. The CDR3 DNA reads TGTGCCAGCACCGGAATCACAGATTACAATGAGCAGTTCTTC.

The chain carries TRBV19 and TRBJ2-1; 10 bases are shared with TRBD2. The CDR3 loop spans 18 amino acids. V was clipped by 5 bases and J by 6 bases; unmatched bases: 16. Germline V CDR1 and CDR2: LNHDA, SQIVND (reference sequence). CDR3 in amino acids: CASSPRTSGKRGGNEQFF. CDR3 DNA: TGTGCCAGTAGTCCACGGACTAGCGGAAAGAGGGGAGGCAATGAGCAGTTCTTC.

This clone was counted between two and nine times. The chain has TRBV3-1 (or the pseudogene TRBV3-2) and TRBJ1-6; D remains ambiguous. V was cut by 3 bases and J by 1 base, with 10 bases left in between. The CDR3 sequence is 16 residues long. Germline V gene data show CDR1 as LGHDT and CDR2 as YNNKEL (reference sequence). The CDR3: CASSQAGGSYNSPLHF. CDR3 DNA: TGTGCCAGCAGCCAGGCAGGAGGGTCCTATAATTCACCCCTCCACTTT.

The genes are TRBV11-2 and TRBJ1-1; no definite D call. Trimming stripped 4 bases from V and 1 base from J, with 7 bases between. Germline CDR1 SGHAT, CDR2 FQNNGV. The CDR3 has 13 residues. CDR3 protein: CASSYGQNTEAFF. DNA of the CDR3: TGTGCCAGCAGCTACGGTCAGAACACTGAAGCTTTCTTT.

The V gene is TRBV5-1, the J gene TRBJ1-1; 7 bases match TRBD1. CDR1 and CDR2 (germline): SGHRS, YFSETQ. This CDR3 comprises 14 residues. Losses at the gene ends were 4 bases for V and 4 bases for J; bases not matched to a gene: 7. The CDR3 bases are TGCGCCAGCAGCCCGGGACAGCGGGCCACTGAAGCTTTCTTT. Protein product: CASSPGQRATEAFF.

The DNA for the CDR3 is TGTGCCAGCAGTCCCCCCCCGGGCGGGAGCATTCAGTACTTC. Protein product: CASSPPPGGSIQYF. The chain recombines TRBV9 with TRBJ2-4; 7 bases agree with TRBD2. Germline V gene sequence: CDR1 SGDLS, CDR2 YYNGEE. There are 14 residues in the CDR3. V lost 5 bases, J lost 9 bases, and 11 bases stayed unmatched.

This clone was detected only a few times. The chain combines TRBV3-1 (or the pseudogene TRBV3-2) with TRBJ2-2; no reliable D call. The CDR3 spans 12 residues. Germline loops: CDR1 LGHDT, CDR2 YNNKEL (reference sequence). The ends were cut back, 8 bases at V and 5 bases at J, with 9 bases in the middle. The chain's CDR3 is CASSPRTGELFF. The CDR3 DNA sequence: TGTGCCAGCTCCCCGAGAACCGGGGAGCTGTTTTTT.

This clone was counted only a few times. This chain links TRBV6-1 with TRBJ1-1; 7 bases map to TRBD1. The CDR3 sequence is 13 residues long. Per germline, CDR1 MNHNS and CDR2 SASEGT. Trimming removed 3 bases from V and 4 bases from J; junction bases left unmatched: 2. CDR3 in amino acids: CASSDRQGTEAFF. The CDR3 DNA follows: TGTGCCAGCAGTGACAGACAGGGCACTGAAGCTTTCTTT.

This clone was detected ten times or more. The rearrangement joins TRBV10-3 to TRBJ2-7; no reliable D call. V gave up 4 bases and J gave up 7 bases, with 8 bases separating them. Germline-derived CDR1 and CDR2 are ENHRY and SYGVKD. The CDR3 loop spans 11 amino acids. The CDR3 DNA is TGTGCCATCAGTGTTGCGCGGGAGCAGTACTTC. Amino acids: CAISVAREQYF.

This clone was picked up one time. The J gene is TRBJ2-7, the V gene TRBV19, with TRBD2 matching over 10 bases. Germline V gene sequence: CDR1 LNHDA, CDR2 SQIVND (reference sequence). There are 17 residues in the CDR3. After removal of 3 bases from V and 3 bases from J, the junction contained 11 bases not matched to a gene. CDR3 in DNA: TGTGCCAGTAGTATCGGGACTAGCGCCCGTAAATTCTACGAGCAGTACTTC. This sequence encodes CASSIGTSARKFYEQYF.

This rearrangement joins TRBV2 to TRBJ1-5, with 10 bases aligning to TRBD1. Germline lookup yields CDR1 SNHLY and CDR2 FYNNEI. With V trimmed by 6 bases and J by 1 base, 9 bases remained unmatched. The CDR3 has 17 residues. The CDR3 protein is CASRDRGSILSNQPQHF. For the CDR3, the DNA is TGTGCCAGCAGGGACAGGGGGTCGATATTGAGCAATCAGCCCCAGCATTTT. Full variable domain (remainder filled in from reference TRBV2 and TRBJ1-5): EPEVTQTPSHQVTQMGQEVILRCVPISNHLYFYWYRQILGQKVEFLVSFYNNEISEKSEIFDDQFSVERPDGSNFTLKIRSTKLEDSAMYFCASRDRGSILSNQPQHFGDGTRLSIL.

This clone was recorded only once. The gene calls are TRBV5-1 and TRBJ2-2, with D perhaps matching TRBD1 (6 bases). Between the trimmed V and J ends, which lost 4 bases and 4 bases, there was a span of 11 bases. There are 14 residues in the CDR3. In germline, CDR1 is SGHRS, CDR2 YFSETQ. The CDR3 loop reads CASSLDRSTGELFF. The CDR3 nucleotides are TGCGCCAGCAGCCTCGACAGGAGCACCGGGGAGCTGTTTTTT.

This clone has only one observation. CDR3 sequence (DNA): TGCGCCAGTCCATTTCCTACGAGGAATGAGCAGTTCTTC. Protein sequence: CASPFPTRNEQFF. The chain is built from TRBV10-1 and TRBJ2-1; no definite D call. Germline CDR1 WNHNN, CDR2 SYGVQD (reference sequence). The V and J ends lost 9 bases and 7 bases respectively, with 16 bases between them. The CDR3 totals 13 residues.

V is TRBV28 and J is TRBJ1-5; no definite D call. The CDR3 covers 16 residues. Germline CDR1 is MDHEN and CDR2 is SYDVKM. Trimming took off 6 bases at V and 1 base at J, with 16 bases between the two ends. The CDR3 DNA reads as TGTGCCAGCAGCCGGAGGCCAAGGGTGAGCAATCAGCCCCAGCATTTT. Translation: CASSRRPRVSNQPQHF.

This chain uses TRBV5-1 with TRBJ1-6; 9 nucleotides align to TRBD1. CDR1 and CDR2 (germline): SGHRS, YFSETQ. The CDR3 consists of 16 residues. V lost 4 bases to trimming and J lost 1 base; unmatched junction nucleotides: 3. The CDR3 sequence is CASSRQGESYNSPLHF. The CDR3 nucleotides are TGCGCCAGCAGCCGACAGGGGGAGTCCTATAATTCACCCCTCCACTTT.

This clone was observed a handful of times. This chain uses TRBV5-8 with TRBJ2-7; 11 bases agree with TRBD1. The CDR3 extends over 14 amino acids. The germline CDR1 and CDR2 sequences are SGHTS and YDEGEE. Germline trimming cut 5 bases from V and 4 bases from J; bases unmatched to any gene: 5. CDR3 protein: CASRRTGGRYEQYF. The DNA for the CDR3 is TGTGCCAGCAGAAGGACAGGGGGCCGGTACGAGCAGTACTTC.

The rearrangement links TRBV11-1 to TRBJ1-1, with 8 positions matching TRBD1. Trimming took 5 bases from V and 0 from J; bases not matched to a gene: 2. Germline V CDR1 and CDR2: SGHAT, FQDESV (reference sequence). This CDR3 is 14 amino acids long. CDR3 DNA: TGTGCCAGCAGCCAGGACAGGGTGAACACTGAAGCTTTCTTT. It codes for CASSQDRVNTEAFF.

J is TRBJ2-7 and V is TRBV18; 7 bases match TRBD2. CDR1 and CDR2 from the germline V gene are KGHSH and LQKENI. Trimming removed 6 bases from V and 0 bases from J; junction bases left unmatched: 8. The CDR3 contains 15 residues. The CDR3 here is CASSRTGGSSYEQYF. In DNA, the CDR3 is TGTGCCAGCTCCCGAACGGGGGGAAGCTCCTACGAGCAGTACTTC.

In its sample, this clone was seen many times. Other DNA sequences in the sample encode the same CDR3. V usage is TRBV7-2 and J usage is TRBJ1-6; D is ambiguous. V was shortened by 5 bases and J by 2 bases, with 10 bases between the two germline ends. The CDR3 totals 15 residues. Germline V gene sequence: CDR1 SGHTA, CDR2 FQGNSA. The DNA of the CDR3 is TGTGCCAGCAGCAAGGGTAGCGCCTATAATTCACCCCTCCACTTT. It codes for CASSKGSAYNSPLHF.

This rearrangement joins TRBV18 to TRBJ2-7, with 11 bases identical to TRBD1. CDR1 and CDR2 (germline): KGHSH, LQKENI. CDR3 length: 14 residues. V lost 5 bases and J lost 5; bases outside the gene matches: 5. The chain's CDR3 is CASSVGQGGHEQYF. CDR3 coding DNA: TGTGCCAGCTCAGTGGGACAGGGGGGACACGAGCAGTACTTC.

The V call is TRBV2, the J call TRBJ2-1; 10 positions agree with TRBD2. V shed 0 bases, J shed 10 bases, and the junction held 3 bases outside the gene matches. The germline gives CDR1 SNHLY, CDR2 FYNNEI. The CDR3 loop spans 14 amino acids. The CDR3 sequence: CASSEAQLAGEQFF. As DNA, the CDR3 is TGTGCCAGCAGTGAAGCTCAACTAGCGGGGGAGCAGTTCTTC.

The chain carries TRBV6-5 and TRBJ1-3, with 8 bases fitting TRBD1. The CDR3 extends over 15 amino acids. Trimming took 6 bases from V and 2 from J; bases not matched to a gene: 6. Germline V gene lookup returns CDR1 MNHEY and CDR2 SVGAGI. The CDR3 DNA sequence: TGTGCCAGCAGCTCAGACAGGGGACCTGGAAACACCATATATTTT. Its protein product is CASSSDRGPGNTIYF.